The 13 T cell receptor beta chains given below trace back to one sample, sequenced in a study of shared clonotypes between healthy human individuals. The data were produced by immunoSEQ multiplex PCR, yet TCRdb's version contains in-frame clones alone and is incomplete. The table lists a few million clones, around nine tenths of them singletons. Sequenced: naive CD4+ T cells sorted from blood. Specified subset: CD45RA+ positively selected. These receptors all stem from a man aged 18-30 years in good health.

J is TRBJ1-3 and V is TRBV7-2; D unresolved. CDR1 and CDR2 from the germline V gene are SGHTA and FQGNSA. With 2 bases removed from V and 3 bases from J, the gap between germline ends came to 8 bases. The CDR3 covers 14 residues. The CDR3 is CASSLTGIGNTIYF. The CDR3 DNA is TGTGCCAGCAGCTTAACGGGAATTGGAAACACCATATATTTT.

The V gene is TRBV5-1, the J gene TRBJ2-5; TRBD1 or TRBD2 may be the D gene (7 bases each). Germline V lookup: CDR1 SGHRS, CDR2 YFSETQ. This CDR3 has 15 residues. Trimming took 4 bases from V and 4 from J, leaving 17 bases between them. In nucleotides, the CDR3 is TGCGCCAGCAGCCCCAGGGGGGGGCAGTCAGAGACCCAGTACTTC. Translating it yields CASSPRGGQSETQYF.

The chain combines TRBV2 with TRBJ2-1; weak D call: TRBD1 (6 bases). The CDR3 extends over 16 amino acids. CDR1 and CDR2 (germline): SNHLY, FYNNEI. V lost 7 bases, J lost 5 bases, and 21 bases lay in between. The chain's CDR3 is CASKWSPKGVNNEQFF. Written as DNA, the CDR3 is TGTGCCAGCAAGTGGAGCCCAAAGGGGGTTAACAATGAGCAGTTCTTC.

This CDR3 is CSAGQFQETQYF. Here the CDR3 DNA reads TGCAGCGCCGGACAGTTCCAAGAGACCCAGTACTTC. The rearrangement uses TRBV29-1 and TRBJ2-5, with D possibly TRBD1 on 6 matching bases. Germline-derived CDR1 and CDR2 are SQVTM and ANQGSEA. V lost 7 bases, J lost 1 base, and 10 bases lay in between. The CDR3 has 12 residues. The variable domain in full, completed from reference TRBV29-1 and TRBJ2-5, reads SAVISQKPSRDICQRGTSLTIQCQVDSQVTMMFWYRQQPGQSLTLIATANQGSEATYESGFVIDKFPISRPNLTFSTLTVSNMSPEDSSIYLCSAGQFQETQYFGPGTRLLVL.

This clone was observed a handful of times. The gene calls are TRBV7-9 and TRBJ1-5, with D hard to call. The CDR3 covers 16 residues. CDR1 is SEHNR and CDR2 is FQNEAQ in the germline V gene (reference sequence). Trimming took 5 bases from V and 7 from J, leaving 21 bases between them. The CDR3 loop is CASSPARTEPGQPQHF. The CDR3 DNA sequence: TGTGCCAGCAGCCCTGCTAGGACGGAACCGGGGCAGCCCCAGCATTTT.

This clone was found once. The chain carries TRBV5-1 and TRBJ2-6, with D possibly TRBD2 on 6 matching bases. Trimming took 4 bases from V and 0 from J, leaving 8 bases between them. Germline V gene sequence: CDR1 SGHRS, CDR2 YFSETQ. The CDR3 has 15 amino acids. CDR3 loop: CASSAGSSGANVLTF. The CDR3 DNA reads as TGCGCCAGCAGCGCGGGAAGCTCTGGGGCCAACGTCCTGACTTTC.

The chain couples TRBV2 to TRBJ2-3; no clear D gene. The CDR3 runs to 14 residues. V was trimmed by 5 bases and J by 2 bases, leaving 11 bases between them. Germline V CDR1 and CDR2: SNHLY, FYNNEI. In DNA form, the CDR3 reads TGTGCCAGCAGTCTTCTACGGATCACAGATACGCAGTATTTT. Translating gives CASSLLRITDTQYF.

The DNA for the CDR3 is TGTGCCAGTACCCCAGGGCAGGGCGGCTACGAGCAGTACTTC. Translated: CASTPGQGGYEQYF. The V gene is TRBV19, the J gene TRBJ2-7; a possible D gene is TRBD1 (5 bases). CDR3 length: 14 amino acids. V dropped 7 bases and J dropped 3 bases, with 16 bases sitting between them. Germline V CDR1 and CDR2: LNHDA, SQIVND (reference sequence).

The genes are TRBV30 and TRBJ2-3; D assignment may be TRBD1 or TRBD2 (5 bases each). Looked up from germline, CDR1 is GTSNPN and CDR2 is SVGIG (reference sequence). V lost 5 bases and J 1 base, leaving 19 bases between the germline ends. CDR3 length: 16 residues. In DNA form, the CDR3 reads TGTGCCTGGGCCGGGTATGGGGGAGCAGGCACAGATACGCAGTATTTT. Encoded protein: CAWAGYGGAGTDTQYF. Based on the CDR3 plus reference TRBV30 and TRBJ2-3, the full variable domain is SQTIHQWPATLVQPVGSPLSLECTVEGTSNPNLYWYRQAAGRGLQLLFYSVGIGQISSEVPQNLSASRPQDRQFILSSKKLLLSDSGFYLCAWAGYGGAGTDTQYFGPGTRLTVL.

V and J are TRBV28 and TRBJ2-3, with 8 positions matching TRBD1. CDR1 is MDHEN, CDR2 SYDVKM, per germline. CDR3 size: 16 residues. V trimming: 6 bases; J trimming: 1 base; junction bases outside the gene matches: 9. The CDR3 DNA reads as TGTGCCAGCAGACTTACCCCGGGACAGGGCACAGATACGCAGTATTTT. Protein sequence: CASRLTPGQGTDTQYF.

The genes are TRBV6-1 and TRBJ1-4; a possible D gene is TRBD1 (6 bases). Trimming removed 6 bases from V and 0 bases from J, with 11 bases in between. From germline, CDR1 is MNHNS and CDR2 SASEGT. The CDR3 is made up of 15 amino acids. Written as DNA, the CDR3 is TGTGCCAGCAGGGACAGTTATGCAACTAATGAAAAACTGTTTTTT. Residues: CASRDSYATNEKLFF.

V usage is TRBV5-1 and J usage is TRBJ2-3, with D perhaps TRBD2 (7 bases). Looked up from germline, CDR1 is SGHRS and CDR2 is YFSETQ. Trimming stripped 4 bases from V and 1 base from J, with 10 bases between. This CDR3 region has 14 residues. For the CDR3, the DNA is TGCGCCAGCAGCCAAGGGGGGGGCACAGATACGCAGTATTTT. Its protein is CASSQGGGTDTQYF.

The V and J genes are TRBV9 and TRBJ1-4; D gene uncertain. Germline V gene lookup returns CDR1 SGDLS and CDR2 YYNGEE. V gave up 4 bases and J gave up 12 bases, with 19 bases separating them. The CDR3 runs to 14 residues. CDR3 DNA: TGTGCCAGCAGCCCTGGGTACTTAATGAAGGAACTGTTTTTT. As protein: CASSPGYLMKELFF.